A single sample is the source of the 20 T cell receptor beta chains below, sequenced in a study of blood T cell repertoires in COVID-19. Clones were sequenced by immunoSEQ multiplex PCR, and TCRdb holds only the in-frame ones, with some missing. In the table there are roughly 380,000 clones, roughly 89% of which are singletons. Material for sequencing was peripheral blood. Source of these receptors: a woman aged 55-69 years with COVID-19, enrolled during active disease.

V usage is TRBV6-4 and J usage is TRBJ2-2; 9 nucleotides line up with TRBD1. The V and J ends lost 8 bases and 1 base, in that order; junction bases with no gene match: 8. CDR1 and CDR2 from the germline V gene are MRHNA and SNTAGT. The CDR3 loop spans 16 amino acids. Here the CDR3 DNA reads TGTGCCAGCGCTTCCGGGACAGGGCTGAACACCGGGGAGCTGTTTTTT. It yields the protein CASASGTGLNTGELFF.

V and J are TRBV7-3 and TRBJ2-7, with D possibly being TRBD1 (7 bases). V was shortened by 1 base and J by 0 bases, with 10 bases between the two germline ends. Germline-derived CDR1 and CDR2 are SGHTA and FQGTGA. This CDR3 region has 15 residues. CDR3 bases: TGTGCCAGCAGCTTAAGCGGGACAGTCTCCTACGAGCAGTACTTC. Protein product: CASSLSGTVSYEQYF.

The chain uses TRBV5-1 and TRBJ2-5; D might be TRBD1 (6 bases). The CDR3 consists of 16 residues. V gave up 4 bases and J gave up 4 bases, with 20 bases separating them. The germline gives CDR1 SGHRS, CDR2 YFSETQ. The CDR3 spells CASSLQGRSEGETQYF. As DNA, the CDR3 is TGCGCCAGCAGCCTACAGGGACGAAGTGAAGGAGAGACCCAGTACTTC.

The V call is TRBV5-4, the J call TRBJ2-5, with a tentative D call TRBD2 (6 bases). The ends were cut back, 3 bases at V and 4 bases at J, with 16 bases in the middle. The CDR3 is 15 amino acids. From germline, CDR1 is SGHNT and CDR2 YYREEE (reference sequence). CDR3 sequence (DNA): TGTGCCAGCAGCTCGGACGGCGGGATGCGAGAGACCCAGTACTTC. Protein sequence: CASSSDGGMRETQYF.

The chain has TRBV7-2 and TRBJ2-7, with TRBD1 matching 9 bases. CDR1 is SGHTA and CDR2 is FQGNSA in the germline V gene. This CDR3 region has 14 residues. Trimming cost V 4 bases and J 3 bases; bases outside gene matches: 4. CDR3 residues: CASSSVDRGYEQYF. In DNA form, the CDR3 reads TGTGCCAGCAGCTCCGTGGACAGGGGCTACGAGCAGTACTTC.

Only one count was recorded for this clone. This chain connects TRBV7-2 to TRBJ2-3; TRBD2 might be the D (5 bases). V dropped 5 bases and J dropped 3 bases, with 15 bases sitting between them. This CDR3 has 15 residues. Germline V gives CDR1 SGHTA, CDR2 FQGNSA. The CDR3 DNA is TGTGCCAGCAGCGTGAGAACCGGCGGGACAGATACGCAGTATTTT. Amino acids: CASSVRTGGTDTQYF.

The sample holds one count of this clone. The V call is TRBV29-1, the J call TRBJ1-1; D may be TRBD1 (6 bases). Germline CDR1 and CDR2: SQVTM and ANQGSEA. V lost 1 base to trimming and J lost 12 bases, with 18 bases between them. The CDR3 length is 13 residues. Here the CDR3 DNA reads TGCAGCGTTGAAGGGACCGTCCGGGGGGCAACTTTCTTT. Its protein is CSVEGTVRGATFF.

The CDR3 loop is CASSFPGTRSSIQYF. In DNA form, the CDR3 reads TGTGCCAGCAGTTTCCCCGGGACACGTTCAAGCATTCAGTACTTC. The V call is TRBV28, the J call TRBJ2-4, with a tentative D call TRBD1 (6 bases). This CDR3 contains 15 residues. Per germline, CDR1 MDHEN and CDR2 SYDVKM. V gave up 3 bases and J gave up 9 bases, with 18 bases separating them.

The chain couples TRBV7-6 to TRBJ1-5, with D possibly matching TRBD1 (5 bases). V lost 5 bases and J lost 6, with 20 bases in between. The CDR3 spans 16 residues. Per germline, CDR1 SGHVS and CDR2 FNYEAQ. CDR3 in DNA: TGTGCCAGCAGCGATCGGGCCCACCGGACAAGTCAGCCCCAGCATTTT. Protein sequence: CASSDRAHRTSQPQHF.

The sample holds one count of this clone. This chain connects TRBV6-6 to TRBJ1-5, with 10 bases fitting TRBD1. The ends lost 6 bases at V and 1 base at J; junction bases unmatched: 6. In germline, CDR1 is MNHNY, CDR2 SVGAGI (reference sequence). The CDR3 has 16 amino acids. This CDR3 is CASSWTGGSSNQPQHF. The CDR3 DNA reads as TGTGCCAGCAGCTGGACAGGGGGGAGCAGCAATCAGCCCCAGCATTTT.

This clone was counted once. The chain has TRBV11-3 and TRBJ2-2, with TRBD2 matching 7 bases. This CDR3 contains 13 residues. Germline V gene sequence: CDR1 SGHNT, CDR2 YENEEA. Germline trimming cut 3 bases from V and 7 bases from J; bases unmatched to any gene: 2. In nucleotides, the CDR3 is TGTGCCAGCAGCTTCGAGCGGGGCGGGGAGCTGTTTTTT. Translated: CASSFERGGELFF.

CDR3: CASSWRGSVSTEAFF. The CDR3 DNA reads TGTGCCAGCAGCTGGAGGGGTTCGGTTAGCACTGAAGCTTTCTTT. The rearrangement joins TRBV5-6 to TRBJ1-1, with TRBD1 as a possible D gene (5 bases). The CDR3 runs 15 residues. Germline V lookup: CDR1 SGHDT, CDR2 YYEEEE. Trimming pared 3 bases from V and 4 bases from J, leaving 16 bases between.

The chain carries TRBV5-1 and TRBJ2-3; 8 bases align to TRBD1. CDR1 is SGHRS, CDR2 YFSETQ, per germline. There are 14 residues in the CDR3. Trimming cost V 4 bases and J 5 bases; bases outside gene matches: 6. In DNA, the CDR3 is TGCGCCAGCAGCCTAGGACAGGGACAAGATACGCAGTATTTT. This gives the protein CASSLGQGQDTQYF.

The V and J genes are TRBV3-1 (or the pseudogene TRBV3-2) and TRBJ1-1; D remains ambiguous. This CDR3 is 18 amino acids long. Trimming shortened V by 4 bases and J by 1 base, and 22 bases separated the two germline ends. Germline V gives CDR1 LGHDT, CDR2 YNNKEL (reference sequence). The CDR3 nucleotides read TGTGCCAGCAGCCCCGGACTTCCCGGGCCCCCGTCGAACACTGAAGCTTTCTTT. Its protein is CASSPGLPGPPSNTEAFF.

In its sample, this clone was seen once. This same CDR3 is encoded by further DNA sequences in the sample. The V call is TRBV5-1, the J call TRBJ1-4; D is uncertain. This CDR3 contains 14 residues. Trimming stripped 1 base from V and 0 bases from J, with 4 bases between. Looked up from germline, CDR1 is SGHRS and CDR2 is YFSETQ. CDR3 bases: TGCGCCAGCAGCTTGCTGTCAACTAATGAAAAACTGTTTTTT. Protein: CASSLLSTNEKLFF.

This clone was recorded only once. CDR3 nucleotide sequence: TGTGCCAGCAGTTTATACGGCGGGGAGACCCAGTACTTC. Its translation is CASSLYGGETQYF. V and J are TRBV27 and TRBJ2-5; possibly TRBD2 for D (5 bases). Germline V gives CDR1 MNHEY, CDR2 SMNVEV (reference sequence). The CDR3 is 13 residues long. With 1 base removed from V and 5 bases from J, the gap between germline ends came to 8 bases.

The CDR3, as DNA: TGTGCCAGCGGCCTAGCGCAAAACACAGATACGCAGTATTTT. Protein: CASGLAQNTDTQYF. This chain links TRBV6-5 with TRBJ2-3; a weak D match, TRBD2 (6 bases). The CDR3 extends over 14 amino acids. V lost 8 bases to trimming and J lost 2 bases, with 14 bases between them. Germline CDR1 reads MNHEY; CDR2 reads SVGAGI.

CDR3 loop: CASSLGVRGSPYNEQFF. The DNA of the CDR3 is TGCGCCAGCAGCTTGGGGGTACGGGGTAGCCCCTACAATGAGCAGTTCTTC. The chain has TRBV5-1 and TRBJ2-1; perhaps TRBD2 as D (5 bases). The CDR3 covers 17 residues. With 0 bases removed from V and 2 bases from J, the gap between germline ends came to 15 bases. The V gene's germline CDR1 is SGHRS and CDR2 YFSETQ.

The chain uses TRBV29-1 and TRBJ2-7, with D possibly matching TRBD2 (10 bases). The CDR3 consists of 18 residues. V was cut by 1 base and J by 4 bases, with 26 bases left in between. The germline V gene has CDR1 SQVTM and CDR2 ANQGSEA. CDR3 sequence (DNA): TGCAGCGTTGAAGGGGACAGGGCTGCAGCGGGGGGGCGGTACGAGCAGTACTTC. Translated: CSVEGDRAAAGGRYEQYF.

The V and J genes are TRBV21-1 and TRBJ1-4. TRBV21-1 is a recognized pseudogene. The CDR3 loop spans 10 amino acids. The CDR3 protein is CGGTSTILFF. The CDR3 nucleotides read TGTGGGGGGACTTCCACCATACTGTTTTTT.